This T cell receptor (beta chain) is from a study of shared clonotypes between healthy human individuals. Study-wide findings and caveats: Clonotype sharing among donors likely depends on sequencing depth.

Unsorted PBMC replicate PCRs used roughly 270 ng DNA, approximately 30,000 T cell genomes. The repertoire was sequenced with immunoSEQ multiplex PCR; TCRdb's copy has only in-frame clones and lacks some. Here the sample spans about 490,000 clones, 60% to 85% being singletons. Trimming left V 4 bases short and J 1 base short, with 7 bases between. CDR1 is ENHRY and CDR2 is SYGVKD in the germline V gene. This CDR3 spans 13 amino acids. About this clone: Its specificity is not known.

Sequenced: PBMCs. The TCR originated in a woman in her thirties or forties in good health. Some clones in this sample may be carry-over from other donors' samples. The gene calls are TRBV10-3 and TRBJ2-5; D call uncertain. CDR3 residues: CAISVAPQETQYF. In nucleotides, the CDR3 is TGTGCCATCAGTGTAGCACCCCAAGAGACCCAGTACTTC.